This T cell receptor beta chain was observed in a study of beta chain features in type 1 diabetes. Points from the study as a whole: Researchers report that Type 1 diabetes patients had moderately but significantly shorter TCRB CDR3s across all four CD4+ subsets. The naive, central memory and Treg TCRB repertoires of patients appeared to be more similar to one another than those of healthy donors.

The study reverse transcribed the entire isolated RNA, so it sequenced expressed TCRB transcripts. Sequenced by immunoSEQ multiplex PCR; TCRdb stores in-frame clones only, minus some. Of roughly 220,000 clones listed, 16% are singletons. This clone was seen only a few times. Its antigen is not identified. The junction had 6 bases not matched to a gene; V was cut back by 0 bases and J by 7 bases. Germline assignment: CDR1 SGDLS and CDR2 YYNGEE. This CDR3 is built from 15 residues. The TCR originated in a man in his thirties or forties with type 1 diabetes. The material sequenced was naive CD4+ T cells from blood. The J gene is TRBJ2-1, the V gene TRBV9; 8 nucleotides match TRBD2. For the CDR3, the DNA is TGTGCCAGCAGCGTAGCTACGGGACTAGGAAATGAGCAGTTCTTC. Its translation is CASSVATGLGNEQFF.